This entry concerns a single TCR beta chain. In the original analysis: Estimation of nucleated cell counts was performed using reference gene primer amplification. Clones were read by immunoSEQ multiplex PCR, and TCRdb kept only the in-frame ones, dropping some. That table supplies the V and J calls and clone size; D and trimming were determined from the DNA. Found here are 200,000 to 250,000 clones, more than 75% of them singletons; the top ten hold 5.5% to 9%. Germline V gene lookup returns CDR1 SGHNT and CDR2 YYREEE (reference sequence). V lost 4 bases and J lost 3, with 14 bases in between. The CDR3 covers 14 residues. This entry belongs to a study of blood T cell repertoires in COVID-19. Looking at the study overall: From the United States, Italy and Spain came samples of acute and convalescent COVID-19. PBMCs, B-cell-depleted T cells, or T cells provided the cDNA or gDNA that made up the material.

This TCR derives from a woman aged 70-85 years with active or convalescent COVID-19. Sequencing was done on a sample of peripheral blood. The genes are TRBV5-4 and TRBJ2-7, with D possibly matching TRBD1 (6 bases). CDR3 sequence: CASSPTGQFYEQYF. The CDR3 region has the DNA TGTGCCAGCAGCCCGACTGGACAGTTCTACGAGCAGTACTTC. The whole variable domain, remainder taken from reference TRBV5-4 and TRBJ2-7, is ETGVTQSPTHLIKTRGQQVTLRCSSQSGHNTVSWYQQALGQGPQFIFQYYREEENGRGNFPPRFSGLQFPNYSSELNVNALELDDSALYLCASSPTGQFYEQYFGPGTRLTVT.